Here is one T cell receptor (beta chain) with its context. The data were produced by immunoSEQ multiplex PCR, yet TCRdb's version contains in-frame clones alone and is incomplete. The sample has about 99,000 clones, 75% to 90% seen once; the top ten hold approximately 12%. Germline V lookup: CDR1 MNHEY, CDR2 SVGAGI. The CDR3 runs 14 residues. Trimming took 7 bases from V and 5 from J; bases not matched to a gene: 8. This sample was included in a study of blood T cell repertoires in COVID-19. Study-wide context: The cDNA or gDNA used as material had been derived from T cells, B-cell-depleted T cells, or PBMCs.

This receptor was identified in a human donor in a cohort sampled during active COVID-19. The V gene is TRBV6-5, the J gene TRBJ2-5, with 9 bases fitting TRBD2. The material sequenced was peripheral blood. The CDR3 DNA reads TGTGCCAGCATCCAAGCGGGGGGCCTGGAGACCCAGTACTTC. It encodes CASIQAGGLETQYF.